These 29 T cell receptor beta chains were sequenced from one sample in a study of cytotoxic CD8 clonotypes in ibrutinib-treated CLL. Method: immunoSEQ multiplex PCR; TCRdb's copy keeps in-frame clones and lacks some. Here the sample spans over 140,000 clones, about 84% being singletons. Material: PBMCs, obtained after 36 months of ibrutinib treatment. Source of these receptors: a human donor with chronic lymphocytic leukemia.

The chain uses TRBV28 and TRBJ2-2; TRBD1 aligns across 8 bases. The J segment lost 4 bases and the V segment lost 6 bases, leaving 7 bases of the junction unmatched. The CDR3 loop spans 15 amino acids. Germline V gives CDR1 MDHEN, CDR2 SYDVKM. The CDR3, as DNA: TGTGCCAGCAGCCTAGCAGGGGGCCGCACCGGGGAGCTGTTTTTT. This gives the protein CASSLAGGRTGELFF.

Only a few counts were recorded for this clone. The chain joins TRBV11-2 to TRBJ2-3; no clear D. V was clipped by 2 bases and J by 0 bases, with 12 bases between them. The CDR3 has 16 amino acids. Per germline, CDR1 SGHAT and CDR2 FQNNGV. The CDR3 DNA sequence: TGTGCCAGCAGCTTACGCCAAGGAACTAGCACAGATACGCAGTATTTT. This gives the protein CASSLRQGTSTDTQYF.

The chain uses TRBV28 and TRBJ1-1; D gene ambiguous. This CDR3 has 13 residues. Trimming left V 3 bases short and J 4 bases short, with 9 bases between. The germline V gene encodes CDR1 MDHEN and CDR2 SYDVKM. The CDR3 DNA follows: TGTGCCAGCAGTTTGTTGACACCCACTGAAGCTTTCTTT. Translation: CASSLLTPTEAFF.

The V call is TRBV11-2, the J call TRBJ2-7, with D perhaps matching TRBD1 (8 bases). The CDR3 runs 15 residues. V was shortened by 0 bases and J by 3 bases, with 12 bases between the two germline ends. Germline CDR1 is SGHAT and CDR2 is FQNNGV. CDR3 DNA sequence: TGTGCCAGCAGCTTAGAACAGGGGGGGTACTACGAGCAGTACTTC. This sequence encodes CASSLEQGGYYEQYF.

This clone occurred a few times. This chain uses TRBV4-1 with TRBJ1-5; 7 bases fit TRBD1. This CDR3 has 15 amino acids. The V gene's germline CDR1 is MGHRA and CDR2 YSYEKL. After removal of 3 bases from V and 5 bases from J, the junction contained 7 bases not matched to a gene. CDR3 loop: CASSQYRGRDQPQHF. The CDR3 coding sequence is TGCGCCAGCAGCCAGTACAGGGGAAGGGATCAGCCCCAGCATTTT.

The rearrangement links TRBV4-1 to TRBJ1-2; 10 positions match TRBD1. Trimming cost V 4 bases and J 6 bases; bases outside gene matches: 8. This CDR3 is built from 15 residues. From germline, CDR1 is MGHRA and CDR2 YSYEKL. DNA for the CDR3: TGCGCCAGCAGCCGCCCGGACAGGGGGTCAGATGGCTACACCTTC. Translation: CASSRPDRGSDGYTF.

This chain uses TRBV14 with TRBJ2-7; D not resolved. The CDR3 covers 15 residues. Germline loops: CDR1 SGHDN, CDR2 FVKESK. The ends were cut back, 4 bases at V and 2 bases at J, with 15 bases in the middle. The CDR3 loop is CASSRLTVPPYEQYF. The CDR3 nucleotides read TGTGCCAGCAGCCGCTTGACGGTACCCCCCTACGAGCAGTACTTC.

The chain employs TRBV5-6 and TRBJ1-2; possible D gene TRBD1, 5 bases. CDR3 length: 12 amino acids. Trimming took 4 bases from V and 7 from J, leaving 11 bases between them. Germline V gives CDR1 SGHDT, CDR2 YYEEEE. In DNA, the CDR3 is TGTGCCAGCAGCCTTCTGAGGGGTGGCTACACCTTC. Residues: CASSLLRGGYTF.

The V and J genes are TRBV13 and TRBJ2-7; D is perhaps TRBD2 (6 bases). The V end was cut by 5 bases, the J end by 6 bases, with 11 bases between. Germline CDR1 PRHDT, CDR2 FYEKMQ (reference sequence). The CDR3 runs to 12 residues. This CDR3 is CASSTPAGEQYF. As DNA, the CDR3 is TGTGCCAGCAGCACCCCAGCGGGCGAGCAGTACTTC.

J is TRBJ2-7 and V is TRBV27; D is ambiguous. The CDR3 is made up of 11 amino acids. V was cut by 5 bases and J by 2 bases, with 4 bases left in between. Germline CDR1 is MNHEY and CDR2 is SMNVEV (reference sequence). CDR3 nucleotides: TGTGCCAGCAGTGAAGCCTACGAGCAGTACTTC. It encodes CASSEAYEQYF.

The chain has TRBV5-8 and TRBJ1-5; 7 bases are shared with TRBD1. Trimming took 4 bases from V and 7 from J; bases not matched to a gene: 5. Per the germline V gene, CDR1 is SGHTS and CDR2 is YDEGEE. The CDR3 consists of 13 residues. CDR3 sequence reads: CASSGTAGQPQHF. In DNA form, the CDR3 reads TGTGCCAGCAGCGGGACAGCGGGCCAGCCCCAGCATTTT. Full variable domain (rest looked up from reference TRBV5-8 and TRBJ1-5): EAGVTQSPTHLIKTRGQQATLRCSPISGHTSVYWYQQALGLGLQFLLWYDEGEERNRGNFPPRFSGRQFPNYSSELNVNALELEDSALYLCASSGTAGQPQHFGDGTRLSIL.

This chain connects TRBV5-8 to TRBJ2-6; D possibly corresponds to TRBD1 (5 bases). Germline CDR1 reads SGHTS; CDR2 reads YDEGEE. The CDR3 length is 15 residues. Trimming pared 2 bases from V and 0 bases from J, leaving 6 bases between. DNA for the CDR3: TGTGCCAGCAGCTTCAGGGACTCTGGGGCCAACGTCCTGACTTTC. Protein: CASSFRDSGANVLTF.

The V and J genes are TRBV27 and TRBJ1-3, with 8 bases fitting TRBD1. This CDR3 region has 16 residues. From germline, CDR1 is MNHEY and CDR2 SMNVEV (reference sequence). With 6 bases clipped from V and 0 bases from J, the junction kept 7 bases outside the gene matches. The CDR3 DNA follows: TGTGCCAGCAGCCTCAGGGGGCCTTTCTCTGGAAACACCATATATTTT. Translating gives CASSLRGPFSGNTIYF.

The rearrangement joins TRBV18 to TRBJ2-7, with D possibly TRBD2 on 6 matching bases. The CDR3 has 14 amino acids. The V end was cut by 2 bases, the J end by 9 bases, with 17 bases between. Germline V CDR1 and CDR2: KGHSH, LQKENI. The CDR3 nucleotides are TGTGCCAGCTCACCAACGGTTGTTACGGGGGTGCAGTACTTC. This gives the protein CASSPTVVTGVQYF. The full variable domain, in which reference TRBV18 and TRBJ2-7 provide the parts outside the CDR3, is NAGVMQNPRHLVRRRGQEARLRCSPMKGHSHVYWYRQLPEEGLKFMVYLQKENIIDESGMPKERFSAEFPKEGPSILRIQQVVRGDSAAYFCASSPTVVTGVQYFGPGTRLTVT.

V is TRBV7-3 and J is TRBJ1-5, with 9 bases identical to TRBD1. J lost 0 bases, V lost 5 bases, and 5 bases had no gene match. This CDR3 is 16 amino acids long. The germline gives CDR1 SGHTA, CDR2 FQGTGA. The CDR3 region is CASSARDRDSNQPQHF. The CDR3 DNA reads TGTGCCAGCAGCGCCCGGGACAGGGATAGCAATCAGCCCCAGCATTTT.

The CDR3 DNA sequence: TGTGCCAGCTCACCACCTGGGACTAGCGATCGGTACTTC. It specifies CASSPPGTSDRYF. The V call is TRBV18, the J call TRBJ2-7, with 10 bases lining up with TRBD2. Germline CDR1 is KGHSH and CDR2 is LQKENI. V trimming: 0 bases; J trimming: 12 bases; junction bases outside the gene matches: 5. The CDR3 is 13 residues long.

V and J are TRBV19 and TRBJ1-4; 9 bases line up with TRBD1. CDR1 is LNHDA, CDR2 SQIVND, per germline (reference sequence). V gave up 6 bases and J gave up 7 bases; unmatched junction bases: 9. CDR3 length: 15 amino acids. The CDR3: CASSRSTGGFEKLFF. DNA for the CDR3: TGTGCCAGTAGCCGATCGACAGGGGGTTTTGAAAAACTGTTTTTT.

CDR3 in DNA: TGTGCCATCAGTGAGGGACAGGGGGGAGTCTATGGCTACACCTTC. This encodes CAISEGQGGVYGYTF. V usage is TRBV10-3 and J usage is TRBJ1-2; TRBD1 matches at 10 bases. V trimming: 2 bases; J trimming: 4 bases; junction bases outside the gene matches: 4. CDR3 length: 15 amino acids. Germline V gene data show CDR1 as ENHRY and CDR2 as SYGVKD.

In the case of this clone: Germline is not matched at one junction end, which may reflect a read error. The J gene is TRBJ2-3, the V gene TRBV6-5; 9 positions match TRBD2. The CDR3 runs to 15 residues. CDR1 is MNHEY, CDR2 SVGAGI, per germline. The CDR3 region is CASSRLADSTYTQYF. DNA for the CDR3: TGTGCCAGCAGTAGACTAGCGGATAGCACATATACGCAGTATTTT.

As to this clone: An end of the junction does not agree with germline; a read error may underlie this. Distinct nucleotide sequences in the sample also encode this CDR3. The chain is built from TRBV7-9 and TRBJ1-5; a weak D match, TRBD1 (6 bases). The CDR3 loop spans 14 amino acids. In germline, CDR1 is SEHNR, CDR2 FQNEAQ (reference sequence). The CDR3 reads CASSRGNSNQPQHF. The CDR3 DNA follows: TGTGCCAGCAGTAGGGGGAATAGCAATCAGCCCCAACATTTT.

The chain couples TRBV6-4 to TRBJ2-2; D call uncertain. The CDR3 totals 14 residues. The germline V gene encodes CDR1 MRHNA and CDR2 SNTAGT. V was pared by 2 bases and J by 3 bases, with 7 bases between. The CDR3 DNA follows: TGTGCCAGCAGTGACAACAGCCACACCGGGGAGCTGTTTTTT. It yields the protein CASSDNSHTGELFF.

A single count supports this clone. The V and J genes are TRBV5-8 and TRBJ1-2; no clear D gene. V dropped 2 bases and J dropped 2 bases, with 7 bases sitting between them. The CDR3 is made up of 13 amino acids. The V gene's germline CDR1 is SGHTS and CDR2 YDEGEE. This CDR3 is CASSLGRNYGYTF. The DNA of the CDR3 is TGTGCCAGCAGCTTAGGACGGAACTATGGCTACACCTTC.

The rearrangement joins TRBV13 to TRBJ2-7; D not certain. CDR1 and CDR2 (germline): PRHDT, FYEKMQ (reference sequence). V lost 1 base and J lost 2, with 6 bases in between. The CDR3 totals 13 residues. The CDR3 nucleotides are TGTGCCAGCAGCTTAGACCCTACCTACGAGCAGTACTTC. Encoded protein: CASSLDPTYEQYF. Full variable domain (rest looked up from reference TRBV13 and TRBJ2-7): AAGVIQSPRHLIKEKRETATLKCYPIPRHDTVYWYQQGPGQDPQFLISFYEKMQSDKGSIPDRFSAQQFSDYHSELNMSSLELGDSALYFCASSLDPTYEQYFGPGTRLTVT.

This clone was detected only once. The rearrangement joins TRBV7-9 to TRBJ1-4; D not resolved. CDR3 length: 11 amino acids. In germline, CDR1 is SEHNR, CDR2 FQNEAQ (reference sequence). V was shortened by 5 bases and J by 8 bases, with 6 bases between the two germline ends. The CDR3 DNA sequence: TGTGCCAGCAGCCCGGAAGAAAAACTGTTTTTT. It yields the protein CASSPEEKLFF.

This clone was counted only a few times. The chain recombines TRBV11-2 with TRBJ2-2, with D perhaps TRBD1 or TRBD2 (5 bases each). Trimming left V 3 bases short and J 3 bases short, with 14 bases between. Germline assignment: CDR1 SGHAT and CDR2 FQNNGV. CDR3 length: 16 amino acids. CDR3 bases: TGTGCCAGCAGCTTCCCCCCCGGGACCTACACCGGGGAGCTGTTTTTT. Translating it yields CASSFPPGTYTGELFF.

This clone has only a few counts. The V call is TRBV20-1, the J call TRBJ2-3; no clear D. The CDR3 totals 11 residues. Deletions cut 5 bases from V and 2 bases from J, with 5 bases between. Germline V gene data show CDR1 as DFQATT and CDR2 as SNEGSKA (reference sequence). The CDR3 nucleotides read TGCAGTGCTCAAGACACAGATACGCAGTATTTT. Its translation: CSAQDTDTQYF.

In this sample, this clone turned up once. J is TRBJ2-7 and V is TRBV5-6; possible D gene TRBD1, 6 bases. Trimming cost V 3 bases and J 1 base, with 8 bases left between them. In germline, CDR1 is SGHDT, CDR2 YYEEEE. CDR3 size: 13 residues. In DNA form, the CDR3 reads TGTGCCAGCAGCTGGGACACATCCTACGAGCAGTACTTC. Translated: CASSWDTSYEQYF.

The chain recombines TRBV19 with TRBJ1-5, with a tentative D call TRBD1 (6 bases). Trimming took off 4 bases at V and 5 bases at J, with 15 bases between the two ends. CDR3 length equals 15 residues. Germline values: CDR1 LNHDA, CDR2 SQIVND (reference sequence). CDR3 sequence (DNA): TGTGCCAGTAGTAGGACTAAAGACAGGTATCAGCCCCAGCATTTT. Protein product: CASSRTKDRYQPQHF.

The CDR3 loop reads CASSWRQGNEQFF. In DNA form, the CDR3 reads TGTGCCAGCAGCTGGCGACAGGGCAATGAGCAGTTCTTC. V and J are TRBV7-2 and TRBJ2-1; 7 bases line up with TRBD1. Germline CDR1 is SGHTA and CDR2 is FQGNSA. V shed 4 bases, J shed 6 bases, and the junction held 3 bases outside the gene matches. The CDR3 consists of 13 residues.